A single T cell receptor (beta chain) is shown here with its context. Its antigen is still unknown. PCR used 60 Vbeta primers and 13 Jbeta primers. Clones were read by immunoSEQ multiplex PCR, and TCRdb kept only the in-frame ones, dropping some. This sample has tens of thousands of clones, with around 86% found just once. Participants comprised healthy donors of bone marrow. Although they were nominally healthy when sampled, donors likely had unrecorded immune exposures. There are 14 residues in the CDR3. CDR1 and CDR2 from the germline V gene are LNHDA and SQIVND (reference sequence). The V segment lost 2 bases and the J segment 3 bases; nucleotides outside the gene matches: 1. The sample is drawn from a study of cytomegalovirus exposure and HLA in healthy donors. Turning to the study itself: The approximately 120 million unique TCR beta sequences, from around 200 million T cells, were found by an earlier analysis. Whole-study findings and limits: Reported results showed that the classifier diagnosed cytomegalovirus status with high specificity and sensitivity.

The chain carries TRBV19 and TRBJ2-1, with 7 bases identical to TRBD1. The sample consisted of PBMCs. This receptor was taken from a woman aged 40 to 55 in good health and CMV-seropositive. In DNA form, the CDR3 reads TGTGCCAGTAGTATAAGGGACAGCTACAATGAGCAGTTCTTC. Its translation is CASSIRDSYNEQFF.